Each of the 16 T cell receptor beta chains below was sequenced from the same sample in a study of blood T cells in healthy people across ages. The second PCR ran roughly 6 to 11 cycles with a sample-barcoded 5' primer and J-beta primers. TCRdb reprocessed the 5' RACE reads via MiXCR and lists one record per CDR3 protein. The sample holds roughly 830,000 distinct CDR3 sequences, 62% seen once. The sample taken for sequencing was blood. These receptors were taken from a man aged 25 to 40 in good health.

This clonotype was seen many times. The gene calls are TRBV11-1 and TRBJ1-6; TRBD1 matches 7 bases. CDR3 length: 14 residues. Trimming removed 5 bases from V and 5 bases from J; junction bases left unmatched: 3. Germline lookup yields CDR1 SGHAT and CDR2 FQDESV (reference sequence). The CDR3 nucleotides are TGTGCCAGCAGCCGGACAGGAAATAATTCACCCCTCCACTTT. This encodes CASSRTGNNSPLHF.

CDR3 in DNA: TGTGCCAGCAGAGAGCGGGGCCTTTGGGGCGAGACCCAGTACTTC. This encodes CASRERGLWGETQYF. The gene calls are TRBV21-1 and TRBJ2-7; the D call of TRBD1 is as the table states it, not checked on the DNA. Matching the DNA end better, TRBJ2-5 makes the J call doubtful. TRBV21-1 corresponds to a pseudogene. This CDR3 is 15 amino acids long.

The rearrangement uses TRBV27 and TRBJ1-4; D may be TRBD1 (5 bases). The CDR3 has 16 amino acids. Germline assignment: CDR1 MNHEY and CDR2 SMNVEV (reference sequence). Trimming stripped 5 bases from V and 9 bases from J, with 22 bases between. CDR3 sequence: CASSPWGGAGAKKLFF. In DNA form, the CDR3 reads TGTGCCAGCAGTCCCTGGGGCGGCGCCGGGGCTAAAAAACTGTTTTTT.

The chain uses TRBV7-2 and TRBJ2-3; D unresolved. Deletions cut 1 base from V and 8 bases from J, with 10 bases between. The CDR3 has 13 amino acids. Germline assignment: CDR1 SGHTA and CDR2 FQGNSA. The CDR3 coding sequence is TGTGCCAGCAGCTTAGAACCTCTGTCTACGCAGTATTTT. As protein: CASSLEPLSTQYF.

The genes are TRBV7-8 and TRBJ1-1; D might be TRBD1 (5 bases). Germline values: CDR1 SGHVS, CDR2 FQNEAQ. V gave up 3 bases and J gave up 5 bases, with 10 bases separating them. The CDR3 runs to 13 residues. CDR3 in amino acids: CASSFGARTEAFF. As DNA, the CDR3 is TGTGCCAGCAGCTTCGGGGCACGGACTGAAGCTTTCTTT.

V usage is TRBV25-1 and J usage is TRBJ2-3; 9 bases line up with TRBD2. After removal of 1 base from V and 3 bases from J, the junction contained 5 bases not matched to a gene. The germline V gene has CDR1 MGHDK and CDR2 SYGVNS. The CDR3 is 16 amino acids. The CDR3 loop is CASSESSGALTDTQYF. CDR3 in DNA: TGTGCCAGCAGTGAATCTAGCGGGGCGTTAACAGATACGCAGTATTTT.

The gene calls are TRBV10-3 and TRBJ2-1; 10 bases are a match to TRBD2. Germline CDR1 reads ENHRY; CDR2 reads SYGVKD. The CDR3 is 16 residues long. The V gene end was trimmed by 0 bases and the J gene end by 9 bases; junction bases not matched to a gene: 8. CDR3 in amino acids: CAISESSGGTRREQFF. The CDR3 nucleotides read TGTGCCATCAGTGAGTCTAGCGGGGGGACTAGGCGTGAGCAGTTCTTC.

This clonotype was seen a single time. An end of the junction does not agree with germline; a read error may underlie this. J is TRBJ2-1 and V is TRBV7-2; D not resolved. Germline V gives CDR1 SGHTA, CDR2 FQGNSA. This CDR3 is built from 17 residues. The CDR3, as DNA: TGTGTCAGCAGCTTAGTCCGTTTTCAGACGCGTATCAATGAGCAGTTCTTC. It specifies CVSSLVRFQTRINEQFF.

The chain employs TRBV20-1 and TRBJ1-2, with D unresolved. V gave up 6 bases and J gave up 4 bases, with 12 bases separating them. The CDR3 has 12 amino acids. Germline assignment: CDR1 DFQATT and CDR2 SNEGSKA (reference sequence). As DNA, the CDR3 is TGCAGTGCGAAAGACTCTACCTATGGCTACACCTTC. It codes for CSAKDSTYGYTF.

The chain couples TRBV5-1 to TRBJ2-5, with 7 bases lining up with TRBD1. V lost 3 bases, J lost 1 base, and 6 bases stayed unmatched. The CDR3 is 15 residues long. Germline V lookup: CDR1 SGHRS, CDR2 YFSETQ. CDR3 in DNA: TGCGCCAGCAGCTCAACGGGACAGCTCCAAGAGACCCAGTACTTC. It yields the protein CASSSTGQLQETQYF. Full variable domain (missing parts from reference TRBV5-1 and TRBJ2-5): KAGVTQTPRYLIKTRGQQVTLSCSPISGHRSVSWYQQTPGQGLQFLFEYFSETQRNKGNFPGRFSGRQFSNSRSEMNVSTLELGDSALYLCASSSTGQLQETQYFGPGTRLLVL.

The rearrangement joins TRBV12-3 or TRBV12-4 to TRBJ2-1; 9 nucleotides align to TRBD1. CDR3 length: 14 residues. The junction had 10 bases not matched to a gene; V was cut back by 10 bases and J by 6 bases. DNA for the CDR3: TGTGCCACCAGCATTAGGACAGGGGCCAATGAGCAGTTCTTC. It translates to CATSIRTGANEQFF.

The chain is built from TRBV6-2 or TRBV6-3 and TRBJ2-1; D possibly uses TRBD1 or TRBD2 (5 bases each). Germline lookup yields CDR1 MNHEY and CDR2 SVGEGT. CDR3 length equals 13 residues. In DNA form, the CDR3 reads TGTGGTTGGCCCGACGGGGCCTGGCATGAGCAGTTCTTC. It codes for CGWPDGAWHEQFF.

The rearrangement uses TRBV6-2 or TRBV6-3 and TRBJ2-7; TRBD1 agrees at 10 bases. The V gene end was trimmed by 4 bases and the J gene end by 4 bases; junction bases not matched to a gene: 7. The length of the CDR3 is 15 residues. Germline V CDR1 and CDR2: MNHEY, SVGEGT. CDR3 DNA: TGTGCCAGCAGTTCTACCGGGACAGGGGTGTACGAGCAGTACTTC. It translates to CASSSTGTGVYEQYF.

Note on this clonotype: A read error may produce the germline difference seen at one junction end. The CDR3 protein is CAGSELGTYEQYF. DNA of the CDR3: TGCGCCGGCAGTGAGTTGGGCACCTACGAGCAGTACTTC. The chain recombines TRBV10-2 with TRBJ2-5; no firm D call. Gene TRBJ2-7 matches the end of the DNA better, so the J call may be wrong. Per germline, CDR1 WSHSY and CDR2 SAAADI. The CDR3 is 13 residues long.

This chain connects TRBV5-1 to TRBJ2-3, with D unclear. CDR3 length: 16 amino acids. V was pared by 4 bases and J by 0 bases, with 15 bases between. Germline CDR1 and CDR2: SGHRS and YFSETQ. CDR3 sequence: CASSPHPDGSTDTQYF. CDR3 coding DNA: TGCGCCAGCAGCCCCCACCCAGACGGGAGCACAGATACGCAGTATTTT.

This chain links TRBV5-5 with TRBJ1-2, with D unclear. The CDR3 is 14 residues long. V lost 2 bases to trimming and J lost 9 bases, with 17 bases between them. Germline CDR1 and CDR2: SGHKS and YYEKEE (reference sequence). CDR3 region: CASSFPGRVDRYTF. CDR3 in DNA: TGTGCCAGCAGCTTCCCCGGACGGGTCGATCGCTACACCTTC. The variable domain in full, with the rest retrieved from reference TRBV5-5 and TRBJ1-2, is DAGVTQSPTHLIKTRGQQVTLRCSPISGHKSVSWYQQVLGQGPQFIFQYYEKEERGRGNFPDRFSARQFPNYSSELNVNALLLGDSALYLCASSFPGRVDRYTFGSGTRLTVV.